This T cell receptor beta chain was captured in a study of blood T cell repertoires in COVID-19. V shed 6 bases and J 2 bases; nucleotides not matched to a gene: 1. This CDR3 comprises 14 residues. In germline, CDR1 is WSHSY, CDR2 SAAADI. Clones were sequenced by immunoSEQ multiplex PCR, and TCRdb holds only the in-frame ones, with some missing. Altogether roughly 140,000 clones are present, roughly three quarters being singletons, with the ten largest covering about 8.7%. Sample: peripheral blood. The gene calls are TRBV10-2 and TRBJ2-2, with 9 bases identical to TRBD2. The receptor comes from a man aged 50-60 years with active or convalescent COVID-19. CDR3 amino acids: CASRTSGNTGELFF. The DNA for the CDR3 is TGCGCCAGCAGGACTAGCGGAAACACCGGGGAGCTGTTTTTT.